These 25 T cell receptor beta chains were all obtained from the same sample, sequenced in a study of early T cells in non-severe SARS-CoV-2 infection. TCRdb reprocessed the 5' RACE reads via MiXCR and lists one record per CDR3 protein. The data show 65,000 to 95,000 distinct CDR3 sequences, 16% seen once. Sequencing was done on a sample of whole blood. The receptors were gathered from an adult who was a healthcare worker with PCR-confirmed SARS-CoV-2 infection or an uninfected control (not recorded which).

This clonotype came up a few times. V and J are TRBV11-2 and TRBJ2-1; D ambiguous. V shed 5 bases and J shed 9 bases, with 17 bases lying between them. Germline CDR1 is SGHAT and CDR2 is FQNNGV. The CDR3 totals 14 residues. As DNA, the CDR3 is TGTGCCAGCAGCCCCAACCCAGGTAGGCGTGAGCAGTTCTTC. It is translated as CASSPNPGRREQFF. The full variable domain, with the rest looked up from reference TRBV11-2 and TRBJ2-1, is EAGVAQSPRYKIIEKRQSVAFWCNPISGHATLYWYQQILGQGPKLLIQFQNNGVVDDSQLPKDRFSAERLKGVDSTLKIQPAKLEDSAVYLCASSPNPGRREQFFGPGTRLTVL.

The genes are TRBV7-2 and TRBJ2-7, with D possibly TRBD1 on 6 matching bases. Trimming removed 2 bases from V and 2 bases from J, with 13 bases in between. Germline CDR1 is SGHTA and CDR2 is FQGNSA. There are 15 residues in the CDR3. The CDR3 loop reads CASSLRAGATYEQYF. The CDR3 bases are TGTGCCAGCAGCTTACGCGCAGGGGCCACCTACGAGCAGTACTTC.

In this sample, this clonotype turned up many times. The V and J genes are TRBV7-6 and TRBJ2-3; D may be TRBD2 (5 bases). The CDR3 covers 17 residues. CDR1 is SGHVS, CDR2 FNYEAQ, per germline. The ends were cut back, 1 base at V and 2 bases at J, with 16 bases in the middle. This CDR3 reads CASSLVPSGATTDTQYF. In DNA form, the CDR3 reads TGTGCCAGCAGCTTAGTCCCCAGCGGCGCAACCACAGATACGCAGTATTTT. The full variable domain, in which reference TRBV7-6 and TRBJ2-3 provide the parts outside the CDR3, is GAGVSQSPRYKVTKRGQDVALRCDPISGHVSLYWYRQALGQGPEFLTYFNYEAQQDKSGLPNDRFSAERPEGSISTLTIQRTEQRDSAMYRCASSLVPSGATTDTQYFGPGTRLTVL.

On this clonotype itself: A much larger clone lies one base from this, so it may be a read error. The chain recombines TRBV11-3 with TRBJ2-4; 7 nucleotides line up with TRBD1. The CDR3 contains 16 residues. The germline CDR1 and CDR2 sequences are SGHNT and YENEEA. The junction had 5 bases not matched to a gene; V was cut back by 3 bases and J by 0 bases. The CDR3, as DNA: TGTGCCAGCAGCTTTAGGGACAGATTAGCCAAAAACATTCAGTACTTC. Translating it yields CASSFRDRLAKNIQYF.

The chain has TRBV5-6 and TRBJ2-7, with 8 bases matching TRBD2. Germline lookup yields CDR1 SGHDT and CDR2 YYEEEE. With V trimmed by 2 bases and J by 2 bases, 3 bases remained unmatched. The CDR3 is made up of 14 amino acids. CDR3 residues: CASSFPGLAYEQYF. The CDR3 DNA sequence: TGTGCCAGCAGCTTCCCGGGACTAGCCTACGAGCAGTACTTC.

Only a few counts were recorded for this clonotype. This chain joins TRBV29-1 and TRBJ2-1; TRBD2 might be the D (6 bases). The CDR3 has 10 amino acids. With 7 bases removed from V and 6 bases from J, the gap between germline ends came to 7 bases. The germline CDR1 and CDR2 sequences are SQVTM and ANQGSEA. CDR3 amino acids: CSGGGNEQFF. CDR3 coding DNA: TGCAGCGGGGGAGGCAATGAGCAGTTCTTC.

This clonotype has only a few counts. J is TRBJ2-5 and V is TRBV29-1; weak D call: TRBD2 (6 bases). Between the trimmed V and J ends, which lost 6 bases and 2 bases, there was a span of 16 bases. This CDR3 comprises 14 residues. Germline V gives CDR1 SQVTM, CDR2 ANQGSEA. Written as DNA, the CDR3 is TGCAGCGTCGTGTTGAGACTAGTACAAGAGACCCAGTACTTC. It specifies CSVVLRLVQETQYF.

The sample holds many counts of this clonotype. V gene TRBV21-1 combines with J gene TRBJ2-3; the table's D gene call, TRBD1, was not cross checked with the DNA. TRBV21-1 is tagged as a pseudogene. CDR3 size: 15 residues. CDR3 region: CASITRDSLTDTQYF. The CDR3 coding sequence is TGTGCCAGCATCACGCGGGACAGTCTCACAGATACGCAGTATTTT.

This clonotype was observed a single time. The V and J genes are TRBV29-1 and TRBJ1-2, with D uncertain. CDR1 SQVTM and CDR2 ANQGSEA come from the germline V gene. This CDR3 is built from 12 residues. Trimming stripped 4 bases from V and 6 bases from J, with 12 bases between. The CDR3 region is CSVALGDHGYTF. The CDR3 nucleotides are TGCAGCGTTGCCCTAGGTGACCATGGCTACACCTTC.

This clonotype was detected ten times or more. The chain has TRBV6-5 and TRBJ2-3, with D possibly called TRBD1 or TRBD2 (5 bases each). CDR3 length: 17 residues. Trimming removed 2 bases from V and 0 bases from J, with 15 bases in between. Germline V gene data show CDR1 as MNHEY and CDR2 as SVGAGI. CDR3 residues: CASSYGSGAVSTDTQYF. CDR3 nucleotides: TGTGCCAGCAGTTACGGCTCCGGGGCGGTTAGCACAGATACGCAGTATTTT.

The rearrangement uses TRBV5-5 and TRBJ1-2; D gene uncertain. The germline V and J ends were trimmed by 5 bases and 0 bases, with 14 bases remaining between them. CDR1 is SGHKS and CDR2 is YYEKEE in the germline V gene (reference sequence). The length of the CDR3 is 15 residues. The CDR3 reads CASSPLLGPNYGYTF. CDR3 nucleotides: TGTGCCAGCAGTCCACTCTTAGGCCCTAACTATGGCTACACCTTC.

This clonotype was counted only a few times. The junction and the germline gene differ at one end; a read error may be behind it. The gene calls are TRBV7-7 and TRBJ2-1, with 12 bases identical to TRBD2. The CDR3 covers 16 residues. CDR1 SSHAT and CDR2 FNYEAQ come from the germline V gene (reference sequence). The CDR3 is CASSLGLAGNYNEQFF. Here the CDR3 DNA reads TGTGCTAGCAGCTTAGGACTAGCGGGAAACTACAATGAGCAGTTCTTC.

This clonotype was seen a handful of times. The J gene is TRBJ1-6, the V gene TRBV27; TRBD1 is a possible D gene (6 bases). Trimming cost V 4 bases and J 13 bases, with 23 bases left between them. Germline CDR1 reads MNHEY; CDR2 reads SMNVEV (reference sequence). This CDR3 is 16 amino acids long. The CDR3 nucleotides are TGTGCCAGCAGTTCGACACAGGGAAGGGCTTTCAAGCCCCTCCACTTT. Translated: CASSSTQGRAFKPLHF.

In its sample, this clonotype was seen many times. The V call is TRBV7-3, the J call TRBJ2-2; TRBD1 might be the D (5 bases). The germline V and J ends were trimmed by 2 bases and 6 bases, with 7 bases remaining between them. Germline CDR1 reads SGHTA; CDR2 reads FQGTGA. CDR3 length: 13 residues. CDR3: CASSLQGSGELFF. CDR3 DNA sequence: TGTGCCAGCAGCTTACAGGGCTCCGGGGAGCTGTTTTTT.

This clonotype was seen a few times. CDR3: CASSSLPKSSYNSPLHF. Here the CDR3 DNA reads TGTGCCAGCAGTTCCCTACCGAAGAGCTCCTATAATTCACCCCTCCACTTT. The chain carries TRBV27 and TRBJ1-6, with D unclear. In germline, CDR1 is MNHEY, CDR2 SMNVEV (reference sequence). With 4 bases removed from V and 0 bases from J, the gap between germline ends came to 13 bases. CDR3 length equals 17 residues.

V and J are TRBV5-6 and TRBJ2-4; a weak D match, TRBD2 (6 bases). Germline V gives CDR1 SGHDT, CDR2 YYEEEE. Trimming took 2 bases from V and 13 from J, leaving 13 bases between them. This CDR3 region has 12 residues. In nucleotides, the CDR3 is TGTGCCAGCAGCTTTAACCGGGACTTACAGTACTTC. Encoded protein: CASSFNRDLQYF.

This chain joins TRBV6-5 and TRBJ2-7; 13 bases agree with TRBD2. Germline V gene data show CDR1 as MNHEY and CDR2 as SVGAGI. The CDR3 is 15 residues long. Unmatched junction bases numbered 7, after V lost 7 bases and J lost 4 bases. The chain's CDR3 is CASTTGLAGVYEQYF. Written as DNA, the CDR3 is TGTGCCAGCACCACCGGACTAGCGGGAGTATACGAGCAGTACTTC.

This clonotype was observed a few times. The rearrangement joins TRBV6-5 to TRBJ2-5; 8 bases are shared with TRBD2. The CDR3 runs 15 residues. Germline-derived CDR1 and CDR2 are MNHEY and SVGAGI. V dropped 3 bases and J dropped 5; count of bases not matched to a gene: 8. The DNA for the CDR3 is TGTGCCAGCAGTTATTCTTTCACGGGGGGGGAGACCCAGTACTTC. This gives the protein CASSYSFTGGETQYF.

This clonotype was recorded a few times. The chain uses TRBV7-9 and TRBJ1-6; 7 bases line up with TRBD1. V was pared by 9 bases and J by 7 bases, with 9 bases of the junction left unmatched. Germline lookup yields CDR1 SEHNR and CDR2 FQNEAQ (reference sequence). The CDR3 has 14 amino acids. Here the CDR3 reads CASGVGQPNSPLHF. The CDR3 DNA sequence: TGTGCCAGTGGAGTGGGACAGCCGAATTCACCCCTCCACTTT.

The chain has TRBV7-2 and TRBJ2-2; no clear D gene. Trimming removed 0 bases from V and 7 bases from J, with 6 bases in between. This CDR3 spans 13 amino acids. Germline values: CDR1 SGHTA, CDR2 FQGNSA. The CDR3 bases are TGTGCCAGCAGCTTAGCGTGGGACGGGGAGCTGTTTTTT. It encodes CASSLAWDGELFF. Full variable domain (outside the CDR3, taken from reference TRBV7-2 and TRBJ2-2): GAGVSQSPSNKVTEKGKDVELRCDPISGHTALYWYRQSLGQGLEFLIYFQGNSAPDKSGLPSDRFSAERTGGSVSTLTIQRTQQEDSAVYLCASSLAWDGELFFGEGSRLTVL.

This chain connects TRBV6-5 to TRBJ2-2, with unresolved D. The CDR3 has 17 residues. V was shortened by 3 bases and J by 2 bases, with 16 bases between the two germline ends. Germline V gene lookup returns CDR1 MNHEY and CDR2 SVGAGI. The CDR3 loop reads CASSYEARAANTGELFF. The CDR3 DNA is TGTGCCAGCAGTTATGAAGCTCGCGCGGCCAACACCGGGGAGCTGTTTTTT.

The chain has TRBV5-1 and TRBJ2-7, with D perhaps matching TRBD1 (6 bases). The ends were cut back, 0 bases at V and 4 bases at J, with 14 bases in the middle. This CDR3 is built from 15 residues. Germline CDR1 and CDR2: SGHRS and YFSETQ. CDR3: CASSLVGAGEYEQYF. The CDR3 bases are TGCGCCAGCAGCTTGGTGGGGGCAGGGGAGTACGAGCAGTACTTC.

This clonotype was seen repeatedly, ten times or more. The rearrangement uses TRBV29-1 and TRBJ2-1, with D perhaps given as TRBD1 or TRBD2 (5 bases each). The CDR3 has 15 residues. Germline V gene lookup returns CDR1 SQVTM and CDR2 ANQGSEA. Trimming removed 7 bases from V and 7 bases from J, with 23 bases in between. In DNA form, the CDR3 reads TGCAGCGCCCCGTTTAAGGGGAGCATTAGGAATGAGCAGTTCTTC. Translation: CSAPFKGSIRNEQFF.

This clonotype has ten or more counts. The chain carries TRBV29-1 and TRBJ2-3; 12 positions match TRBD2. Looked up from germline, CDR1 is SQVTM and CDR2 is ANQGSEA. The CDR3 spans 14 residues. V shed 2 bases, J shed 5 bases, and the junction held 2 bases outside the gene matches. CDR3 residues: CSVEPGLAGDTQYF. The DNA of the CDR3 is TGCAGCGTTGAACCGGGACTAGCGGGAGATACGCAGTATTTT.

The chain is built from TRBV6-2 or TRBV6-3 and TRBJ2-2, with unresolved D. The CDR3 consists of 13 residues. Germline-derived CDR1 and CDR2 are MNHEY and SVGEGT. Trimming left V 10 bases short and J 2 bases short, with 11 bases between. Here the CDR3 reads CAIRPHNTGELFF. The CDR3 coding sequence is TGTGCCATCCGACCGCACAACACCGGGGAGCTGTTTTTT.